One sample yielded the 8 T cell receptor beta chains listed below, sequenced in a study of regulatory T cells in long-lasting Graves disease (dated by TCRdb to about 2021). The time point label, read with the paper, signifies: persistent/refractory GD, antithyroid drugs over 5 years with positive TRAb. For both TCR sequencing and RNA sequencing, RNA was extracted from PBMCs in TRIzol. Library prep was done by multiplex PCR. TCRdb records Illumina HiSeq 4000 as the sequencer. CDR3 regions were amplified by Arm-PCR with iRepertoire HTBI primers to construct TCR beta libraries. The raw public data were reprocessed by TCRdb itself: fastp quality trimming at Q25, MiXCR clonotype calling, in-frame beta chains only. Rows matching on CDR3 protein sequence are summarized as one entry with the most common DNA and genes. This sample holds around 460,000 distinct CDR3 sequences; 20% to 25% were observed only once. Over 10% of the sample is held by the ten biggest clonotypes.

Sequenced here: peripheral blood mononuclear cells (PBMCs), sampled when the disease was refractory, from a patient treated with antithyroid drugs. The receptors come from a female donor with Graves disease.

This clonotype was seen many times. The rearrangement links TRBV6-1 to TRBJ2-7, with TRBD2 matching 11 bases. Germline CDR1 reads MNHNS; CDR2 reads SASEGT. There are 16 residues in the CDR3. Trimming cost V 5 bases and J 0 bases; bases outside gene matches: 6. The CDR3 reads CASSRGLAGSSYEQYF. The CDR3 DNA reads as TGTGCCAGCAGTCGCGGACTAGCGGGTTCCTCCTACGAGCAGTACTTC.

In this sample, this clonotype turned up once. V and J are TRBV15 and TRBJ2-7; 12 bases match TRBD2. J lost 0 bases, V lost 0 bases, and 6 bases had no gene match. The CDR3 consists of 18 residues. Looked up from germline, CDR1 is LNHNV and CDR2 is YYDKDF (reference sequence). The CDR3 DNA sequence: TGTGCCACCAGCAGAGATCTGACTAGCGGGAGTCGCTCCTACGAGCAGTACTTC. Its protein product is CATSRDLTSGSRSYEQYF.

This clonotype occurred a few times. The chain uses TRBV4-3 and TRBJ1-2, with D perhaps matching TRBD1 (6 bases). CDR1 LGHNA and CDR2 YSLEER come from the germline V gene. This CDR3 is 15 amino acids long. V lost 3 bases and J lost 3, with 14 bases in between. The CDR3 region has the DNA TGCGCCAGCAGCCATCGACAGGTGGGGGACTATGGCTACACCTTC. Translated, it gives CASSHRQVGDYGYTF.

This clonotype was seen a few times. The chain has TRBV5-1 and TRBJ2-7; perhaps TRBD1 as D (6 bases). V gave up 0 bases and J gave up 3 bases, with 13 bases separating them. The CDR3 consists of 15 residues. Germline CDR1 reads SGHRS; CDR2 reads YFSETQ. CDR3 nucleotide sequence: TGCGCCAGCAGCTTGGAAGGGGACACTTTCTACGAGCAGTACTTC. It codes for CASSLEGDTFYEQYF. The complete variable domain, with remaining parts taken from reference TRBV5-1 and TRBJ2-7, reads KAGVTQTPRYLIKTRGQQVTLSCSPISGHRSVSWYQQTPGQGLQFLFEYFSETQRNKGNFPGRFSGRQFSNSRSEMNVSTLELGDSALYLCASSLEGDTFYEQYFGPGTRLTVT.

This clonotype was seen repeatedly, ten times or more. This chain connects TRBV6-9 to TRBJ1-5, with D possibly being TRBD1 (5 bases). This CDR3 region has 16 residues. CDR1 MNHGY and CDR2 SVAAGI come from the germline V gene. V was shortened by 3 bases and J by 6 bases, with 18 bases between the two germline ends. The CDR3 DNA follows: TGTGCCAGCAGTTACCCCCCGGGGGGGGAACGTCAGCCCCAGCATTTT. It is translated as CASSYPPGGERQPQHF.

This clonotype appeared a few times. This CDR3 reads CASSLAVPYNEQFF. In DNA form, the CDR3 reads TGTGCCAGCAGCTTAGCGGTTCCCTACAATGAGCAGTTCTTC. The chain is built from TRBV7-2 and TRBJ2-1, with unresolved D. CDR3 length: 14 residues. V shed 0 bases and J shed 2 bases, with 5 bases lying between them. Germline CDR1 is SGHTA and CDR2 is FQGNSA.

This clonotype has more than one count but fewer than ten. At one end the junction does not follow the germline gene, possibly because of a read error. V gene TRBV20-1 combines with J gene TRBJ2-5, with a tentative D call TRBD1 (5 bases). The germline V gene encodes CDR1 DFQATT and CDR2 SNEGSKA (reference sequence). The CDR3 covers 14 residues. CDR3 DNA: TGCAGTGCTAGAGAATCAGGACACCTGTTCCCCCCCTCTTTC. The encoded protein is CSARESGHLFPPSF.

This clonotype was recorded only once. J is TRBJ1-3 and V is TRBV6-5, with D unclear. Germline CDR1 reads MNHEY; CDR2 reads SVGAGI. CDR3 length: 17 amino acids. With 1 base removed from V and 0 bases from J, the gap between germline ends came to 13 bases. CDR3 in amino acids: CASSYWRTASSGNTIYF. The CDR3 coding sequence is TGTGCCAGCAGTTACTGGAGGACTGCGAGCTCTGGAAACACCATATATTTT.